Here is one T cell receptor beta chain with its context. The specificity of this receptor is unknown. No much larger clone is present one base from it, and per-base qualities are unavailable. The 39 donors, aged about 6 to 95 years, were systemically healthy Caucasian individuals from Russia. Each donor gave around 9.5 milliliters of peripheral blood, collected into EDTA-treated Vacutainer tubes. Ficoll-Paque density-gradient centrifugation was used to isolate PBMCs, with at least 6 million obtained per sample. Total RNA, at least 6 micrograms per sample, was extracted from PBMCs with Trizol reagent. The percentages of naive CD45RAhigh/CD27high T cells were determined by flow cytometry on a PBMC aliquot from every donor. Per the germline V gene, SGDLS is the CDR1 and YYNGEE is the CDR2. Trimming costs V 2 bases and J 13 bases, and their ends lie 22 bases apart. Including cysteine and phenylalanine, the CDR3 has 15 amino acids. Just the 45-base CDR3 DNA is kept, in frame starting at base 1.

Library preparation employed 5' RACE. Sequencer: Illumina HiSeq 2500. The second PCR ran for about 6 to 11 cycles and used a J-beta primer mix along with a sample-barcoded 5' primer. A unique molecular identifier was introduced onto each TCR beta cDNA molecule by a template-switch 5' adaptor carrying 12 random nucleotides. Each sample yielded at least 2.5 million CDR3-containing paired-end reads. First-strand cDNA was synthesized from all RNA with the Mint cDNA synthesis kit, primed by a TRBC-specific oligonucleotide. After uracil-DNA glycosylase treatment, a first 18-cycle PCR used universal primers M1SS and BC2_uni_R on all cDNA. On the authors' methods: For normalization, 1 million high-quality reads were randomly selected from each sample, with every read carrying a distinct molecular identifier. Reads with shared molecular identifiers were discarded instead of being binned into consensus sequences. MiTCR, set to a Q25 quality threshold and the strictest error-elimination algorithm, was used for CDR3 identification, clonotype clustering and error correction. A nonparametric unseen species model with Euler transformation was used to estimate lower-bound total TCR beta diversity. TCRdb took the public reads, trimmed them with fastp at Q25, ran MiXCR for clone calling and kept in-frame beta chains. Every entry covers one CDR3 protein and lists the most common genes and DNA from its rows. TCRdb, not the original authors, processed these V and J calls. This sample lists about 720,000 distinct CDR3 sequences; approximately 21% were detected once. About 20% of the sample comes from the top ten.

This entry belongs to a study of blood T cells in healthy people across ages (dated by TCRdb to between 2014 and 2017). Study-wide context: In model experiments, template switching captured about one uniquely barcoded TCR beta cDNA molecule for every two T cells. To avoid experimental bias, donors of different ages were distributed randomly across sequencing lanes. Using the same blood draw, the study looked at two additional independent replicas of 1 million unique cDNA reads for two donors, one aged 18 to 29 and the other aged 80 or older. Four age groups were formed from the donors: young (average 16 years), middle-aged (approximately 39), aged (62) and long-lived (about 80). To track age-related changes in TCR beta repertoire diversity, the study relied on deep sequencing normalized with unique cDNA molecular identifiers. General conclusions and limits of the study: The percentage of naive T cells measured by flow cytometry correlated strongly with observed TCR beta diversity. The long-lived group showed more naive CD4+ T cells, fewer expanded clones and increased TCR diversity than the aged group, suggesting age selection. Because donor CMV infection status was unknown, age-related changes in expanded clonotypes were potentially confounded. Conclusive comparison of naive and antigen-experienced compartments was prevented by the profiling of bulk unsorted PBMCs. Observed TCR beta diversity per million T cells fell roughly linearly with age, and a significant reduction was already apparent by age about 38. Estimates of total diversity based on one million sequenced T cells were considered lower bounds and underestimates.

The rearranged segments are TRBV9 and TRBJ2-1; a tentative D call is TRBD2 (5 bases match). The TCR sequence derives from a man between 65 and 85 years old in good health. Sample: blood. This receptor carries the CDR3 CASSVKRFEGTTQFF. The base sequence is TGTGCCAGCAGCGTGAAGCGATTCGAGGGAACAACTCAGTTCTTC. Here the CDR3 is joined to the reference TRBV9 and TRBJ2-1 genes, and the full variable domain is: DSGVTQTPKHLITATGQRVTLRCSPRSGDLSVYWYQQSLDQGLQFLIQYYNGEERAKGNILERFSAQQFPDLHSELNLSSLELGDSALYFCASSVKRFEGTTQFFGPGTRLTVL.